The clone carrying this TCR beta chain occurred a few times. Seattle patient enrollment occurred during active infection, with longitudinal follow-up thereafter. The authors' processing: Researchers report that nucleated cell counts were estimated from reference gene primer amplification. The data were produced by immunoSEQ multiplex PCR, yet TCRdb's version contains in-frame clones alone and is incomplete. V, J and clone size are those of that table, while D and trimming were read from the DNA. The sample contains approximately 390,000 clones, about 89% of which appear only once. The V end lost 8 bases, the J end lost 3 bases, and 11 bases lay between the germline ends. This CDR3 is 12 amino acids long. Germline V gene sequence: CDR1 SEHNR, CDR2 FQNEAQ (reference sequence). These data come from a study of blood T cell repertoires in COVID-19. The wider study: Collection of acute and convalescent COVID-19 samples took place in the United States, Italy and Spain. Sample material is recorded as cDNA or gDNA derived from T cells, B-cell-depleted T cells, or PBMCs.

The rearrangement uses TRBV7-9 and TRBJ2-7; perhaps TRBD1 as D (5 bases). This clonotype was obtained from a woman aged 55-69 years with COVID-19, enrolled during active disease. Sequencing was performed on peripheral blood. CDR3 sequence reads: CASQGRFYEQYF. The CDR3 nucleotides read TGTGCCAGCCAGGGAAGATTCTACGAGCAGTACTTC.